This TCR beta chain appears in the sequencing data of a study of blood T cell repertoires in COVID-19 (dated by TCRdb to 2020 to 2022). About the study as a whole: The collaborator samples originated in the United States, Italy and Spain and spanned the acute and convalescent phases of COVID-19. The material from the prospective study consisted of cDNA or gDNA derived from T cells, B-cell-depleted T cells, or PBMCs. Deeply sampled blood TCRbeta repertoires from subjects exposed to, actively infected with, or recovered from COVID-19 were included in the dataset. The repertoires were released in a freely available public database meant as a resource for research on the immune response to SARS-CoV-2. Samples came from the ongoing ImmuneRACE study (first 160 participants) plus 1,254 subjects from 6 global collaborators. Sample metadata almost always included a de-identified subject ID, COVID-19 status, age in years and sex. Where available, HLA class I and class II types were obtained from metadata supplied by the sample provider rather than from assay-based typing.

Whole blood was collected in K2EDTA tubes by collaborating institutions according to the institutions' own protocols. Collaborator samples were shipped for TCRbeta analysis as frozen whole blood, isolated PBMCs, or DNA extracted from either sample type. From the cysteine up to the phenylalanine, the CDR3 has a length of 14 residues. Here the CDR3 DNA is all that survives: 42 bases in frame from base 1. Based on the germline V gene, the CDR1 and CDR2 sequences are MDHEN and SYDVKM. V drops 2 bases and J drops 4 bases, leaving 11 bases in between. The immunoSEQ Assay, a bias-controlled multiplex PCR, was used to amplify TCRbeta CDR3 regions from genomic DNA. In the authors' own workflow: The number of nucleated cells in each sample was estimated by amplification of reference gene primers within the assay. To quantify the absolute abundance of each unique TCRbeta CDR3 rearrangement, sequence reads were collapsed and filtered. Productive Simpson clonality was computed per sample as the square root of Simpson's diversity index over productive rearrangements. TCRdb provides this immuneACCESS table in a form limited to in-frame rearrangements. Some clones are lacking; in checked studies, under half of them reflect an unresolved V gene, and why the rest are absent is not known. The DNA gave D and trimming, while V, J and clone size come from that table. The sample yields 75,000 to 80,000 clones; 88% were counted once. 9.1% of the sample goes to the ten largest clones.

Worth noting for this clone: Its antigen is not yet known. Base qualities are not provided; no much larger clone lies one nucleotide away.

On the study overall, not on this receptor specifically: Clinical and demographic metadata were provided uncurated, with the amount varying by source and participant.

This receptor chain uses TRBV28 and TRBJ1-2; the D gene identity is not certain. This TCR was recovered from a human donor in a cohort sampled during active COVID-19. Material for sequencing was peripheral blood. Here the CDR3 is given as CASSLETESYGYTF. The nucleotides are TGTGCCAGCAGTTTAGAAACCGAGAGCTATGGCTACACCTTC.